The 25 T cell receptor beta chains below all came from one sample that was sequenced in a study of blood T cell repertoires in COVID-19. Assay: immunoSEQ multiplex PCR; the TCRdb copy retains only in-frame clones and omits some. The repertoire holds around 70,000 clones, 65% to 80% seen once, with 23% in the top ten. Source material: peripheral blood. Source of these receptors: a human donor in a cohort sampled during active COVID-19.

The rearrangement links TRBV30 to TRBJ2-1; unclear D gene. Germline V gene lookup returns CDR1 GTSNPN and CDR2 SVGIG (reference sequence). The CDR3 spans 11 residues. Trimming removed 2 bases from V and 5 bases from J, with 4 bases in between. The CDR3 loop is CAWSQNNEQFF. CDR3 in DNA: TGTGCCTGGAGTCAAAACAATGAGCAGTTCTTC.

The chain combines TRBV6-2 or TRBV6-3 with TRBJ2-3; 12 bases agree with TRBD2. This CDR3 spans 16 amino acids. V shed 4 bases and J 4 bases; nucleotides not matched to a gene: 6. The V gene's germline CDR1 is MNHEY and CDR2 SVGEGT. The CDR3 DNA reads TGTGCCAGCAGTTTACGACTAGCGGGGGCGGCAGATACGCAGTATTTT. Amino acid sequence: CASSLRLAGAADTQYF.

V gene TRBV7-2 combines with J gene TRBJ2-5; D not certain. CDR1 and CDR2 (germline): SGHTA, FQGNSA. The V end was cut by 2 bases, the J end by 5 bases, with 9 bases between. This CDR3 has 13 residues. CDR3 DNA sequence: TGTGCCAGCAGCTTAAACCCTCGGGAGACCCAGTACTTC. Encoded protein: CASSLNPRETQYF.

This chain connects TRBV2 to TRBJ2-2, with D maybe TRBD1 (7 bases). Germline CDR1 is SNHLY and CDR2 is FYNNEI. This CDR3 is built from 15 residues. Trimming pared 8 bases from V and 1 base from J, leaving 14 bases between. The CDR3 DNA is TGTGCCAGCGGGGGGACAGTGATGAACACCGGGGAGCTGTTTTTT. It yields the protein CASGGTVMNTGELFF. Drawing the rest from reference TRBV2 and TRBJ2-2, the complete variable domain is EPEVTQTPSHQVTQMGQEVILRCVPISNHLYFYWYRQILGQKVEFLVSFYNNEISEKSEIFDDQFSVERPDGSNFTLKIRSTKLEDSAMYFCASGGTVMNTGELFFGEGSRLTVL.

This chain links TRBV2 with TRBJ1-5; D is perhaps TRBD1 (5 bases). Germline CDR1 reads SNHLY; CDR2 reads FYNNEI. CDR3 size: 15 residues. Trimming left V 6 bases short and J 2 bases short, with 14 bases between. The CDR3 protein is CASRGAMAGNQPQHF. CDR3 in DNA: TGTGCCAGCAGAGGGGCGATGGCAGGCAATCAGCCCCAGCATTTT.

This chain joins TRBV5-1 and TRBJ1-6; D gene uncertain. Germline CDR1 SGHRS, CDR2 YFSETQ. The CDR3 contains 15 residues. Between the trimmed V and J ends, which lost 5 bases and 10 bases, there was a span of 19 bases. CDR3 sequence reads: CASSFNGVSESPLHF. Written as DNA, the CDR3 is TGCGCCAGCAGTTTTAACGGGGTGTCGGAGTCACCCCTCCACTTT.

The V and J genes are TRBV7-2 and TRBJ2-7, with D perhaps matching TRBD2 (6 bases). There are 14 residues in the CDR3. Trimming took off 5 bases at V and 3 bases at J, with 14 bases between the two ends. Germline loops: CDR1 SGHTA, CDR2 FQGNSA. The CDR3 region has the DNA TGTGCCAGCAGCCTGCGGGGCACCCTCTACGAGCAGTACTTC. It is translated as CASSLRGTLYEQYF.

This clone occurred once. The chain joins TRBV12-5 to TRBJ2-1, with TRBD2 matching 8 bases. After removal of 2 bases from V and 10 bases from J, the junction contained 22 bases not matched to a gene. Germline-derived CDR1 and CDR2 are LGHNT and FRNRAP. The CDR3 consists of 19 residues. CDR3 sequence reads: CASGLFTGRSSGERWEQFF. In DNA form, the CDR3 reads TGTGCTAGTGGTTTGTTCACCGGTCGGAGTAGCGGGGAAAGGTGGGAGCAGTTCTTC.

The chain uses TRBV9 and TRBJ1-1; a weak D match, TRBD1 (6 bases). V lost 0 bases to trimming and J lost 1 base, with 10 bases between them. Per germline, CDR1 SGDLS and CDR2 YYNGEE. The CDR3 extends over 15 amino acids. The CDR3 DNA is TGTGCCAGCAGCGTAGGGACAGTGGGGAACACTGAAGCTTTCTTT. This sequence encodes CASSVGTVGNTEAFF.

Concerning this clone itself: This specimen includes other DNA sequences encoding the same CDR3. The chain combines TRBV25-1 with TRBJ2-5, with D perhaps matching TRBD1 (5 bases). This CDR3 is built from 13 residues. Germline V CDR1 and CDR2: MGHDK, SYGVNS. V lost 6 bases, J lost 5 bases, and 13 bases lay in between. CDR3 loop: CASSRRSGETQYF. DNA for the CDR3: TGTGCCAGCAGCCGAAGGTCAGGGGAGACCCAGTACTTC.

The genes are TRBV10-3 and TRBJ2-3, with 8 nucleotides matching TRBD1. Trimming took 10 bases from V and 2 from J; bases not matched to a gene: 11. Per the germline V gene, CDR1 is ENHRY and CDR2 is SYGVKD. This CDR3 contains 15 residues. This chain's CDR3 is CATYPDRGYTDTQYF. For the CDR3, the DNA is TGTGCCACCTACCCCGACAGGGGTTACACAGATACGCAGTATTTT.

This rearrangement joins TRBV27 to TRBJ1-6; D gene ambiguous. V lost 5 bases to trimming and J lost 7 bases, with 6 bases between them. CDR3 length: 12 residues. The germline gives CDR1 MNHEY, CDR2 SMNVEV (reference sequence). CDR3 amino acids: CASSTTNSPLHF. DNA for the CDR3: TGTGCCAGCAGTACTACAAATTCACCCCTCCACTTT.

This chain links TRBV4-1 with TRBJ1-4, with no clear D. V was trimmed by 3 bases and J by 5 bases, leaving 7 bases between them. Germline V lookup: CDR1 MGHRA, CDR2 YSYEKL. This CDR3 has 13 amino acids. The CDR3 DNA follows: TGCGCCAGCAGCCAGGGGAGGAATGAAAAACTGTTTTTT. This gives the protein CASSQGRNEKLFF.

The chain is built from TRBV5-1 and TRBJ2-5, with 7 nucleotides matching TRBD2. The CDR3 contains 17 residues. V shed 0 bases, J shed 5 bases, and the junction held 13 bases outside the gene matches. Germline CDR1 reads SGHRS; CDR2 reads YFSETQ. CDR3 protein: CASSLEGSAGVGETQYF. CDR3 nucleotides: TGCGCCAGCAGCTTGGAGGGTAGCGCGGGGGTTGGGGAGACCCAGTACTTC.

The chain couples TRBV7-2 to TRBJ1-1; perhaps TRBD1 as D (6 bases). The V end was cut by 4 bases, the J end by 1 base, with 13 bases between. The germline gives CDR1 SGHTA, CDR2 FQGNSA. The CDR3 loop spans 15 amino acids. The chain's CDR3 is CASSSQGTSNTEAFF. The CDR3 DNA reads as TGTGCCAGCAGCTCCCAAGGGACATCGAACACTGAAGCTTTCTTT.

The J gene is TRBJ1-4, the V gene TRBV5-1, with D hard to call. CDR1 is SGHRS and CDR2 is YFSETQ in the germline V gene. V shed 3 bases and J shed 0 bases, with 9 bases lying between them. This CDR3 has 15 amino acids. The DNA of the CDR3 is TGCGCCAGCAGCTCCAGCGCTGCAACTAATGAAAAACTGTTTTTT. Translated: CASSSSAATNEKLFF.

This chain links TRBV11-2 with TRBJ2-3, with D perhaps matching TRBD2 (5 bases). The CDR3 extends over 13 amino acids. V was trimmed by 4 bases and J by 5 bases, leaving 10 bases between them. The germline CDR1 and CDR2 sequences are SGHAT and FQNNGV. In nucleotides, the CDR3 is TGTGCCAGCAGCTCCCCCGGGGTAGATACGCAGTATTTT. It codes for CASSSPGVDTQYF.

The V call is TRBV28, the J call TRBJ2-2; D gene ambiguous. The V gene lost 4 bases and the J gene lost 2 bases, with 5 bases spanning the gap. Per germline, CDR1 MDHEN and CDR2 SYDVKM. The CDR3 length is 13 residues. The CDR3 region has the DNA TGTGCCAGCAGTTCCCCAAACACCGGGGAGCTGTTTTTT. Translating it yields CASSSPNTGELFF.

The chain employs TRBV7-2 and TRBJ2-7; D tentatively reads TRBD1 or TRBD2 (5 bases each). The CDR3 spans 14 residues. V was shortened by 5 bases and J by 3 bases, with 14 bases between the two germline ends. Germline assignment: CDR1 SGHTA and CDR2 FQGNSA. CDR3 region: CASSLGAGIYEQYF. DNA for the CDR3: TGTGCCAGCAGCCTAGGGGCGGGTATCTACGAGCAGTACTTC.

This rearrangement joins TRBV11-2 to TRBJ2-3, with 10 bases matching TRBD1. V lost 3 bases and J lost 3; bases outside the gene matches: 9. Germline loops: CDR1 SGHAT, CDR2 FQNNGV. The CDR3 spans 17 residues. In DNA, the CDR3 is TGTGCCAGCAGCTTCCACCCCCGGGACAGGGGTACAGATACGCAGTATTTT. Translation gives CASSFHPRDRGTDTQYF.

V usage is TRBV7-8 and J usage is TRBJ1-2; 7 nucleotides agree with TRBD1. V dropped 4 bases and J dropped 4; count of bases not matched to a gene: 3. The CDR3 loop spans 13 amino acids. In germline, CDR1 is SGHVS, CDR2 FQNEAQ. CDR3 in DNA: TGTGCCAGCAGCTCGGACAGGTTCTATGGCTACACCTTC. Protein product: CASSSDRFYGYTF.

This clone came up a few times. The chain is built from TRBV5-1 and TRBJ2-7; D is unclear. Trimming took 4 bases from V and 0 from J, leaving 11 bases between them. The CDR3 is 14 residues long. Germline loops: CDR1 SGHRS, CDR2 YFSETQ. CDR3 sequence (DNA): TGCGCCAGCAGCCCGGGTAGGCCCTCCTACGAGCAGTACTTC. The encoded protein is CASSPGRPSYEQYF. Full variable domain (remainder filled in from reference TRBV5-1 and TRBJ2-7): KAGVTQTPRYLIKTRGQQVTLSCSPISGHRSVSWYQQTPGQGLQFLFEYFSETQRNKGNFPGRFSGRQFSNSRSEMNVSTLELGDSALYLCASSPGRPSYEQYFGPGTRLTVT.

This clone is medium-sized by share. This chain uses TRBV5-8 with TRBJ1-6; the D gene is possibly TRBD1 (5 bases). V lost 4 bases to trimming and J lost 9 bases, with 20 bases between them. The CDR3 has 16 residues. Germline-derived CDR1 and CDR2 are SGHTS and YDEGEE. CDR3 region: CASSLGGVASGSPLHF. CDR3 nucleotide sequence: TGTGCCAGCAGCCTCGGAGGGGTAGCATCGGGTTCACCCCTCCACTTT.

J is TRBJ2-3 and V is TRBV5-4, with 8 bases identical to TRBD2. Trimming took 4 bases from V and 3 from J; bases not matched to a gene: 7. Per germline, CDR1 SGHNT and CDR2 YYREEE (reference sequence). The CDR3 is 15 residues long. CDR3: CASSPTGGKTDTQYF. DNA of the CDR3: TGTGCCAGCAGCCCCACGGGGGGGAAGACAGATACGCAGTATTTT.

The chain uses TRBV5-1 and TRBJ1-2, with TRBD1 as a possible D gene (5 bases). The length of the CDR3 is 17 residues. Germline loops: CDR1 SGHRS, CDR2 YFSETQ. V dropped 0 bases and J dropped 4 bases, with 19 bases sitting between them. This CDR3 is CASSLGRDLIRSYGYTF. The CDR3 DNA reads TGCGCCAGCAGCTTGGGCAGGGATCTGATCCGCAGCTATGGCTACACCTTC.